The present T cell receptor (beta chain) was sequenced within a study of control samples from healthy donors and cancer patients. CDR3 length equals 16 residues. Germline assignment: CDR1 MGHRA and CDR2 YSYEKL. V shed 0 bases and J shed 0 bases, with 9 bases lying between them. The protocol was immunoSEQ multiplex PCR, while the TCRdb copy is restricted to in-frame clones and leaves out a portion. The data hold some 65,000 clones, with 84% observed a single time. The sample was PBMCs. This chain joins TRBV4-1 and TRBJ1-3; no reliable D call. The source is a woman in her forties or fifties with lung cancer. CDR3: CASSQDQRLSGNTIYF. The CDR3 DNA reads TGCGCCAGCAGCCAAGATCAGCGACTCTCTGGAAACACCATATATTTT.